These 18 T cell receptor beta chains were all obtained from the same sample, sequenced in a study of blood T cells in healthy people across ages (dated by TCRdb to 2014 to 2015). Library prep was done by 5' RACE. Sequenced on an Illumina HiSeq 2500. The second PCR ran for about 6 to 12 cycles and used a J-beta primer mix along with a sample-barcoded 5' primer. Starting from the raw public reads, TCRdb applied fastp trimming at Q25, assembled clones with MiXCR and retained in-frame beta chains. Each entry merges the rows of one CDR3 protein and shows their most common DNA and genes. The sample table records about 1 million distinct CDR3 sequences; 40% to 50% of these occur just once. Of the sample, under 20% falls within the top ten clones. The material sequenced was blood. The receptors originated from a woman aged 55 to 70 in good health.

V gene TRBV27 combines with J gene TRBJ2-2; D call uncertain. This CDR3 is built from 15 residues. Germline V gene lookup returns CDR1 MNHEY and CDR2 SMNVEV (reference sequence). Trimming cost V 6 bases and J 4 bases, with 15 bases left between them. The DNA of the CDR3 is TGTGCCAGCAGCCGCGACTGGCCCCCCACCGGGGAGCTGTTTTTT. Its protein product is CASSRDWPPTGELFF.

This sequence joins TRBV3-1 and TRBJ2-3; no clear D. Trimming stripped 0 bases from V and 5 bases from J, with 21 bases between. CDR1 and CDR2 from the germline V gene are LGHDT and YNNKEL (reference sequence). The CDR3 is made up of 18 amino acids. The CDR3 DNA reads as TGTGCCAGCAGCCAAGAAGTAGAGATAGGACCCCTGAGAGATACGCAGTATTTT. Translation: CASSQEVEIGPLRDTQYF.

The chain is built from TRBV7-9 and TRBJ2-1; D perhaps matches TRBD2 (5 bases). V lost 5 bases, J lost 5 bases, and 19 bases lay in between. Germline loops: CDR1 SEHNR, CDR2 FQNEAQ (reference sequence). This CDR3 has 16 residues. The CDR3 here is CASSDRGSGDHNEQFF. CDR3 sequence (DNA): TGTGCCAGCAGCGACCGGGGAAGCGGAGACCACAATGAGCAGTTCTTC.

The rearrangement joins TRBV5-1 to TRBJ2-5, with 7 bases aligning to TRBD2. This CDR3 comprises 15 residues. In germline, CDR1 is SGHRS, CDR2 YFSETQ. V lost 0 bases and J lost 11; bases outside the gene matches: 13. The CDR3 sequence: CASSLVPGGLNEQYF. The DNA for the CDR3 is TGCGCCAGCAGCTTGGTTCCGGGAGGTTTGAATGAGCAGTACTTC.

This clonotype turned up a few times. The genes are TRBV20-1 and TRBJ1-2; D is perhaps TRBD1 (5 bases). The CDR3 is 13 residues long. V dropped 1 base and J dropped 6 bases, with 12 bases sitting between them. Germline-derived CDR1 and CDR2 are DFQATT and SNEGSKA (reference sequence). CDR3 DNA: TGCAGTGCTAGAGGAGGGGAGCCTGATGGCTACACCTTC. This sequence encodes CSARGGEPDGYTF.

The chain joins TRBV27 to TRBJ1-6, with D hard to call. V lost 3 bases to trimming and J lost 8 bases, with 11 bases between them. The CDR3 extends over 14 amino acids. CDR1 and CDR2 from the germline V gene are MNHEY and SMNVEV (reference sequence). CDR3 loop: CASSFSRGDSPLHF. CDR3 bases: TGTGCCAGCAGTTTTAGCCGTGGTGATTCACCCCTCCACTTT.

The rearrangement uses TRBV24-1 and TRBJ2-5, with D possibly TRBD1 on 5 matching bases. The germline V gene has CDR1 KGHDR and CDR2 SFDVKD. Trimming took 3 bases from V and 11 from J, leaving 21 bases between them. The CDR3 length is 15 residues. The CDR3 sequence: CATSDQRQMVDEQYF. In nucleotides, the CDR3 is TGTGCCACCAGTGATCAGCGACAGATGGTCGATGAGCAGTACTTC.

Only one count was recorded for this clonotype. The rearrangement links TRBV9 to TRBJ2-1, with 10 positions matching TRBD2. Germline CDR1 reads SGDLS; CDR2 reads YYNGEE. This CDR3 has 16 residues. J was trimmed by 9 bases and V by 0 bases; bases with no gene match: 9. Written as DNA, the CDR3 is TGTGCCAGCAGCGTAGGTTTCAGCGGGGGGGCTGGTGAGCAGTTCTTC. Its protein is CASSVGFSGGAGEQFF.

V is TRBV21-1 and J is TRBJ2-7. TRBV21-1 is an annotated pseudogene. The CDR3 has 12 amino acids. CDR3 DNA sequence: TGTGCCAGCAGTCGACGGATCTACGAGCAGTACTTC. Translating gives CASSRRIYEQYF.

This clonotype has more than one count but fewer than ten. The V and J genes are TRBV9 and TRBJ1-1; D is uncertain. The CDR3 runs to 13 residues. V was trimmed by 4 bases and J by 1 base, leaving 8 bases between them. Germline V CDR1 and CDR2: SGDLS, YYNGEE. The CDR3 reads CASSSRPNTEAFF. CDR3 in DNA: TGTGCCAGCAGCTCCCGCCCGAACACTGAAGCTTTCTTT.

The rearrangement uses TRBV10-3 and TRBJ2-7; 8 bases map to TRBD1. This CDR3 is 15 amino acids long. Germline lookup yields CDR1 ENHRY and CDR2 SYGVKD. The junction had 13 bases not matched to a gene; V was cut back by 6 bases and J by 6 bases. The CDR3 sequence: CAIRPEQGVSPEQYF. The CDR3 nucleotides are TGTGCCATCAGACCCGAACAGGGGGTATCCCCCGAGCAGTACTTC.

Note on this clonotype: Sequence at one end of the junction differs from germline and may be a read error. The chain employs TRBV15 and TRBJ2-3; no clear D. Germline V gives CDR1 LNHNV, CDR2 YYDKDF (reference sequence). The CDR3 has 14 residues. The CDR3 spells CATSRPEEADMQYF. The CDR3 nucleotides are TGTGCCACCAGCAGACCCGAAGAGGCAGATATGCAGTATTTT.

Note on this clonotype: A read error may produce the germline difference seen at one junction end. The chain has TRBV5-6 and TRBJ2-7; 8 bases align to TRBD1. The CDR3 is 13 residues long. Germline values: CDR1 SGHDT, CDR2 YYEEEE. In DNA, the CDR3 is TGTACCAGCAGCTTGGACAGGGCCTACGAGCAGTACTTC. Residues: CTSSLDRAYEQYF.

The rearrangement joins TRBV2 to TRBJ1-2, with unresolved D. The CDR3 is 13 amino acids. Germline V gives CDR1 SNHLY, CDR2 FYNNEI. V shed 4 bases and J shed 7 bases, with 13 bases lying between them. The CDR3 is CASSGSGLFGYTF. The DNA for the CDR3 is TGTGCCAGCAGTGGTTCTGGGCTGTTTGGCTACACCTTC.

The chain recombines TRBV27 with TRBJ2-6; D call uncertain. Per the germline V gene, CDR1 is MNHEY and CDR2 is SMNVEV (reference sequence). This CDR3 has 15 residues. V lost 5 bases to trimming and J lost 2 bases, with 10 bases between them. CDR3 sequence (DNA): TGTGCCAGCAGTGACGGCTTCCCTGGGGCCAACGTCCTGACTTTC. Translated: CASSDGFPGANVLTF.

This clonotype was seen only once. The V gene is TRBV3-1, the J gene TRBJ1-1, with 8 bases identical to TRBD1. The CDR3 has 15 amino acids. CDR1 is LGHDT, CDR2 YNNKEL, per germline (reference sequence). The ends lost 1 base at V and 4 bases at J; junction bases unmatched: 5. The CDR3 coding sequence is TGTGCCAGCAGCCAAGGGGCAGGGGGCGTCACTGAAGCTTTCTTT. Its translation is CASSQGAGGVTEAFF.

The rearrangement uses TRBV30 and TRBJ2-6; maybe TRBD1 (5 bases). With 3 bases removed from V and 0 bases from J, the gap between germline ends came to 9 bases. Germline-derived CDR1 and CDR2 are GTSNPN and SVGIG (reference sequence). The CDR3 totals 15 residues. As DNA, the CDR3 is TGTGCCTGGAGGCAGGGCTTCTCTGGGGCCAACGTCCTGACTTTC. Amino acid sequence: CAWRQGFSGANVLTF.

V and J are TRBV7-3 and TRBJ2-3; 8 positions agree with TRBD1. CDR3 size: 15 residues. Per the germline V gene, CDR1 is SGHTA and CDR2 is FQGTGA. The V gene end was trimmed by 4 bases and the J gene end by 2 bases; junction bases not matched to a gene: 5. CDR3: CASSSGQGTTDTQYF. The CDR3 region has the DNA TGTGCCAGCAGCTCAGGACAGGGAACCACAGATACGCAGTATTTT.